This entry lists 27 T cell receptor beta chains sequenced from one sample in a study of neurological immune-mediated disorders. From the 5' RACE reads, TCRdb called clonotypes with MiXCR, one entry per CDR3 protein. This sample has tens of thousands of distinct CDR3 sequences, with about 2.5% found just once. Sequencing input: PBMCs. These receptors were taken from a man aged 45-60 years with multiple sclerosis.

This clonotype was detected only a few times. The CDR3 end shows no conserved phenylalanine or tryptophan, and so a read error is likely. The chain combines TRBV12-3 or TRBV12-4 with TRBJ1-2; D is undetermined. CDR3 size: 14 residues. Trimming shortened V by 3 bases and J by 2 bases, and 10 bases separated the two germline ends. As DNA, the CDR3 is TGTGCCAGCAGTTTTTGGTCCAGCAACTATGGCTACACCATC. Translating gives CASSFWSSNYGYTI.

At least ten counts were recorded for this clonotype. The V gene is TRBV5-1, the J gene TRBJ1-3, with 8 bases fitting TRBD1. Germline V gives CDR1 SGHRS, CDR2 YFSETQ. The V segment lost 3 bases and the J segment 0 bases; nucleotides outside the gene matches: 2. The CDR3 extends over 15 amino acids. The CDR3 nucleotides are TGCGCCAGCAGCTCTACAGGGGGCTCTGGAAACACCATATATTTT. Translated, it gives CASSSTGGSGNTIYF. Complete variable domain (other parts from reference TRBV5-1 and TRBJ1-3): KAGVTQTPRYLIKTRGQQVTLSCSPISGHRSVSWYQQTPGQGLQFLFEYFSETQRNKGNFPGRFSGRQFSNSRSEMNVSTLELGDSALYLCASSSTGGSGNTIYFGEGSWLTVV.

This clonotype was detected ten times or more. The chain couples TRBV3-1 to TRBJ2-3, with 13 bases aligning to TRBD2. The germline V gene has CDR1 LGHDT and CDR2 YNNKEL (reference sequence). Trimming removed 2 bases from V and 3 bases from J; junction bases left unmatched: 5. The length of the CDR3 is 17 residues. In DNA form, the CDR3 reads TGTGCCAGCAGCCAACTACTAGCGGGGGGGCCGACAGATACGCAGTATTTT. It is translated as CASSQLLAGGPTDTQYF.

In this sample, this clonotype turned up many times. The V gene is TRBV20-1, the J gene TRBJ2-3, with 8 bases identical to TRBD2. CDR1 and CDR2 (germline): DFQATT, SNEGSKA (reference sequence). The trim removed 3 bases at V and 4 bases at J, leaving 12 bases unmatched. The CDR3 runs 16 residues. The CDR3 DNA reads TGCAGTGCTAGGGAAGATAGCGGGGTGAGTCCAGATACGCAGTATTTT. This translates into CSAREDSGVSPDTQYF.

At least ten counts were recorded for this clonotype. The V call is TRBV3-1, the J call TRBJ1-2; no firm D call. The CDR3 runs to 14 residues. V lost 1 base and J 4 bases, leaving 10 bases between the germline ends. Germline V CDR1 and CDR2: LGHDT, YNNKEL (reference sequence). The CDR3 region is CASSQGTFGYGYTF. As DNA, the CDR3 is TGTGCCAGCAGCCAAGGGACGTTTGGCTATGGCTACACCTTC.

This clonotype was counted a few times. A much larger clone sits a single nucleotide away, making a read error possible. This chain uses TRBV28 with TRBJ2-7, with 10 bases fitting TRBD1. The germline CDR1 and CDR2 sequences are MDHEN and SYDVKM. J was trimmed by 11 bases and V by 5 bases; bases with no gene match: 9. The CDR3 totals 13 residues. CDR3 loop: CASSPQGTGAKYF. In DNA form, the CDR3 reads TGTGCCAGCAGTCCGCAAGGGACAGGGGCGAAGTACTTC.

The table lists this clonotype with many counts. V gene TRBV18 combines with J gene TRBJ2-3; 7 bases align to TRBD1. Trimming cost V 6 bases and J 4 bases; bases outside gene matches: 13. Germline V CDR1 and CDR2: KGHSH, LQKENI. The CDR3 spans 16 residues. The CDR3 DNA reads TGTGCCAGCTCTCCTGACAGGGAGAGTCTGGCAGATACGCAGTATTTT. Translation gives CASSPDRESLADTQYF.

This clonotype was found many times. This chain connects TRBV21-1 to TRBJ1-2. TRBV21-1 is given as a pseudogene. This CDR3 comprises 15 residues. The CDR3 spells CASSKGHRANYGYTF. As DNA, the CDR3 is TGTGCCAGCAGCAAAGGGCATAGAGCTAACTATGGCTACACCTTC.

This clonotype was found many times. The chain employs TRBV12-3 or TRBV12-4 and TRBJ1-5; no clear D gene. The CDR3 loop spans 14 amino acids. Trimming left V 4 bases short and J 7 bases short, with 14 bases between. The CDR3 loop is CASSSDGLGQPQHF. The CDR3 bases are TGTGCCAGCAGTTCGGACGGGTTAGGACAGCCCCAGCATTTT.

The rearrangement joins TRBV20-1 to TRBJ1-2, with D maybe TRBD1 (5 bases). Between the trimmed V and J ends, which lost 5 bases and 6 bases, there was a span of 13 bases. The CDR3 length is 12 residues. Germline V CDR1 and CDR2: DFQATT, SNEGSKA (reference sequence). The CDR3 sequence: CSASAGFDGYTF. The CDR3 DNA sequence: TGCAGTGCTTCAGCAGGGTTCGATGGCTACACCTTC.

In this sample, this clonotype turned up many times. The V and J genes are TRBV12-3 or TRBV12-4 and TRBJ1-1; D possibly corresponds to TRBD1 (6 bases). V lost 2 bases, J lost 4 bases, and 17 bases lay in between. This CDR3 is 16 amino acids long. The CDR3 DNA is TGTGCCAGCAGTTTAAACCCGGGGGGGCACCTCACTGAAGCTTTCTTT. Translating it yields CASSLNPGGHLTEAFF.

This clonotype appeared many times. The chain couples TRBV20-1 to TRBJ1-2, with D perhaps matching TRBD1 (5 bases). Trimming took 0 bases from V and 2 from J, leaving 10 bases between them. The CDR3 length is 14 residues. CDR1 DFQATT and CDR2 SNEGSKA come from the germline V gene (reference sequence). CDR3 protein: CSARDRPGNYGYTF. DNA for the CDR3: TGCAGTGCTAGAGATCGCCCAGGGAACTATGGCTACACCTTC.

A few counts support this clonotype. Mismatch with germline at one junction end may stem from a read error. This chain uses TRBV27 with TRBJ1-6, with 7 bases matching TRBD1. This CDR3 comprises 15 residues. The V gene's germline CDR1 is MNHEY and CDR2 SMNVEV (reference sequence). Here the CDR3 reads CASSLGTVLNSTLNF. The CDR3 DNA sequence: TGTGCCAGCAGTTTGGGGACAGTTCTTAATTCAACCCTCAACTTT.

This rearrangement joins TRBV5-6 to TRBJ2-7; D is possibly TRBD1 (6 bases). Trimming removed 4 bases at V and 3 bases at J, with 17 bases between. The CDR3 spans 15 residues. Germline lookup yields CDR1 SGHDT and CDR2 YYEEEE. CDR3 residues: CASSPPGANFYEQYF. The CDR3 DNA reads as TGTGCCAGCAGCCCCCCAGGGGCCAACTTCTACGAGCAGTACTTC.

This clonotype was seen ten or more times. The genes are TRBV4-1 and TRBJ1-5; no reliable D call. CDR3 size: 13 residues. Trimming removed 0 bases at V and 11 bases at J, with 11 bases between. Germline lookup yields CDR1 MGHRA and CDR2 YSYEKL. Here the CDR3 DNA reads TGCGCCAGCAGCCAAGATAAGGGCAATACCCAGCATTTT. Protein product: CASSQDKGNTQHF.

This clonotype has at least ten counts. The gene calls are TRBV2 and TRBJ1-2; D gene ambiguous. Per the germline V gene, CDR1 is SNHLY and CDR2 is FYNNEI. V dropped 6 bases and J dropped 2 bases, with 4 bases sitting between them. The length of the CDR3 is 11 residues. This CDR3 is CASRENYGYTF. CDR3 nucleotide sequence: TGTGCCAGCAGGGAGAACTATGGCTACACCTTC.

The table lists this clonotype with many counts. This chain links TRBV5-1 with TRBJ2-1; 7 bases are shared with TRBD2. Trimming at V came to 2 bases and at J to 7 bases, leaving 6 bases not matched to a gene. CDR3 size: 14 residues. Germline loops: CDR1 SGHRS, CDR2 YFSETQ. The CDR3 bases are TGCGCCAGCAGCTTCATACTAGCGTTGAATGAGCAGTTCTTC. Translation: CASSFILALNEQFF.

In its sample, this clonotype was seen many times. The rearrangement joins TRBV7-2 to TRBJ1-1, with D possibly being TRBD1 (5 bases). The CDR3 totals 15 residues. V lost 0 bases to trimming and J lost 1 base, with 9 bases between them. Germline CDR1 SGHTA, CDR2 FQGNSA. CDR3 bases: TGTGCCAGCAGCTTAGCGTCCGACAGGAACACTGAAGCTTTCTTT. Amino acid sequence: CASSLASDRNTEAFF.

In this sample, this clonotype turned up many times. The chain links TRBV7-2 to TRBJ2-1; D may be TRBD1 (6 bases). The CDR3 length is 13 residues. V shed 8 bases and J shed 4 bases, with 12 bases lying between them. Germline V gene data show CDR1 as SGHTA and CDR2 as FQGNSA. The CDR3 reads CASGRGWYNEQFF. CDR3 sequence (DNA): TGTGCCAGCGGCAGGGGTTGGTACAATGAGCAGTTCTTC.

This clonotype has ten or more counts. The V call is TRBV5-5, the J call TRBJ1-4; D unclear. The V end lost 4 bases, the J end lost 7 bases, and 11 bases lay between the germline ends. This CDR3 comprises 13 residues. The V gene's germline CDR1 is SGHKS and CDR2 YYEKEE (reference sequence). The CDR3 sequence: CASSPRVGEKLFF. In nucleotides, the CDR3 is TGTGCCAGCAGCCCCCGGGTTGGTGAAAAACTGTTTTTT.

This clonotype has at least ten counts. This sequence joins TRBV20-1 and TRBJ2-3, with D possibly TRBD1 on 5 matching bases. The CDR3 is 15 residues long. CDR1 DFQATT and CDR2 SNEGSKA come from the germline V gene (reference sequence). Deletions cut 6 bases from V and 0 bases from J, with 16 bases between. The CDR3 sequence: CSALGLVPSTDTQYF. CDR3 bases: TGCAGTGCCCTGGGGCTAGTCCCGAGCACAGATACGCAGTATTTT.

This clonotype was observed many times. V usage is TRBV6-5 and J usage is TRBJ2-7; TRBD1 matches 7 bases. With V trimmed by 6 bases and J by 1 base, 6 bases remained unmatched. In germline, CDR1 is MNHEY, CDR2 SVGAGI. The CDR3 contains 14 residues. The CDR3, as DNA: TGTGCCAGCAGAAGGGACAGCTCATCCTACGAGCAGTACTTC. This sequence encodes CASRRDSSSYEQYF.

The chain joins TRBV12-3 or TRBV12-4 to TRBJ2-5; D possibly corresponds to TRBD1 (5 bases). CDR3 size: 13 residues. Between the trimmed V and J ends, which lost 8 bases and 5 bases, there was a span of 15 bases. The CDR3 nucleotides read TGTGCCAGCGGATGGGGCGCGTGGGAGACCCAGTACTTC. It translates to CASGWGAWETQYF.

This clonotype was detected many times. The rearrangement links TRBV5-1 to TRBJ1-1; D remains ambiguous. V was cut by 2 bases and J by 1 base, with 6 bases left in between. This CDR3 is 13 amino acids long. CDR1 is SGHRS, CDR2 YFSETQ, per germline. This chain's CDR3 is CASSFEGNTEAFF. CDR3 nucleotide sequence: TGCGCCAGCAGCTTTGAGGGGAACACTGAAGCTTTCTTT.

This clonotype was observed many times. The rearrangement joins TRBV10-3 to TRBJ2-3; 10 bases fit TRBD1. The J segment lost 4 bases and the V segment lost 7 bases, leaving 8 bases of the junction unmatched. Per germline, CDR1 ENHRY and CDR2 SYGVKD. CDR3 length equals 15 residues. This CDR3 reads CAINGDRGRSDTQYF. The CDR3 DNA is TGTGCCATCAATGGGGACAGGGGACGCTCAGATACGCAGTATTTT.

This clonotype occurred many times. V gene TRBV20-1 combines with J gene TRBJ2-3, with 9 bases aligning to TRBD2. This CDR3 comprises 14 residues. The germline CDR1 and CDR2 sequences are DFQATT and SNEGSKA (reference sequence). After removal of 3 bases from V and 2 bases from J, the junction contained 3 bases not matched to a gene. As DNA, the CDR3 is TGCAGTGCTAGGGCGGGGGGGAACACAGATACGCAGTATTTT. Protein sequence: CSARAGGNTDTQYF.

Ten or more counts support this clonotype. V usage is TRBV5-1 and J usage is TRBJ2-2; 10 nucleotides match TRBD2. The CDR3 has 15 amino acids. Germline values: CDR1 SGHRS, CDR2 YFSETQ. Losses at the gene ends were 4 bases for V and 6 bases for J; bases not matched to a gene: 6. The DNA for the CDR3 is TGCGCCAGCAGCAATAGCGGGGGGTACGCCGGGGAGCTGTTTTTT. Its protein product is CASSNSGGYAGELFF.